This TCR beta chain was identified in a study of blood T cell repertoires in COVID-19. Study-wide context: Samples taken during acute and convalescent COVID-19 were collected in the United States, Italy and Spain. From T cells, B-cell-depleted T cells, or PBMCs came the material, which was cDNA or gDNA.

In the authors' methods: Reference gene primer amplification in the assay estimated nucleated cell counts. Here immunoSEQ multiplex PCR was the method, and the copy in TCRdb shows in-frame clones only, minus some. V and J calls and clone size are copied from that table; D and trimming were computed from the DNA. The table lists 200,000 to 250,000 clones, approximately 80% of them singletons. The sequencing sample was made of peripheral blood. The TCR originated in a woman aged 45-65 years with acute or convalescent COVID-19.

The CDR3 bases are TGTGCCAGCAATTCCGGGACAGGGAACGGCTACACCTTC. Amino acids: CASNSGTGNGYTF. V and J are TRBV25-1 and TRBJ1-2, with TRBD1 matching over 9 bases. CDR3 length equals 13 residues. With V trimmed by 7 bases and J by 8 bases, 8 bases remained unmatched. Germline CDR1 MGHDK, CDR2 SYGVNS.